Reported below is one T cell receptor beta chain. These data belong to a study of T cell changes during pregnancy in multiple sclerosis. Sequenced by immunoSEQ multiplex PCR; TCRdb stores in-frame clones only, minus some. The repertoire consists of tens of thousands of clones, with 92% occurring once and the leading ten covering over 1.5%. The CDR3 covers 14 residues. Trimming took 5 bases from V and 4 from J; bases not matched to a gene: 7. Per germline, CDR1 LNHDA and CDR2 SQIVND (reference sequence). Specimen: peripheral blood, collected in the first trimester of pregnancy. This rearrangement joins TRBV19 to TRBJ2-7; the match to TRBD2 covers 8 bases. The TCR originated in a female donor with multiple sclerosis, enrolled in a pregnancy study. The CDR3 spells CASSRGGRGYEQYF. As DNA, the CDR3 is TGTGCCAGTAGTCGGGGGGGGCGCGGGTACGAGCAGTACTTC.